The 25 T cell receptor beta chains listed next were all sequenced from one sample in a study of post-analysis software for immune sequencing data. Overall study results and limits: Controls showed lower frequencies than patients for several TRBV segments, and TRBV5-6, TRBV5-1 and TRBV20-1 were among these.

Their target antigens are unknown. Every TCR beta cDNA library bore unique molecular identifiers. Via MiXCR, TCRdb re-called the PCR reads, giving one row per CDR3 protein. The data hold 600,000 to 750,000 distinct CDR3 sequences, with 59% observed a single time. Sample: blood. These receptors originate from a girl aged 2 to 9 with multiple sclerosis.

This chain's CDR3 is CSASTGQGAFNQPQHF. For the CDR3, the DNA is TGCAGTGCTAGTACCGGCCAGGGGGCCTTCAATCAGCCCCAGCATTTT. The rearrangement links TRBV20-1 to TRBJ1-5, with TRBD1 matching over 8 bases. The germline CDR1 and CDR2 sequences are DFQATT and SNEGSKA (reference sequence). The V segment lost 3 bases and the J segment 3 bases; nucleotides outside the gene matches: 10. The CDR3 length is 16 residues.

The V gene is TRBV11-2, the J gene TRBJ2-2, with D perhaps matching TRBD2 (5 bases). This CDR3 has 13 amino acids. The germline V and J ends were trimmed by 4 bases and 8 bases, with 11 bases remaining between them. The V gene's germline CDR1 is SGHAT and CDR2 FQNNGV. CDR3 DNA sequence: TGTGCCAGCAGCTCGGGGTCATCTGGGGAGCTGTTTTTT. Its translation is CASSSGSSGELFF. Complete variable domain (other parts from reference TRBV11-2 and TRBJ2-2): EAGVAQSPRYKIIEKRQSVAFWCNPISGHATLYWYQQILGQGPKLLIQFQNNGVVDDSQLPKDRFSAERLKGVDSTLKIQPAKLEDSAVYLCASSSGSSGELFFGEGSRLTVL.

This rearrangement joins TRBV2 to TRBJ2-5; possible D gene TRBD2, 6 bases. Between the trimmed V and J ends, which lost 2 bases and 11 bases, there was a span of 12 bases. Germline V gene data show CDR1 as SNHLY and CDR2 as FYNNEI. CDR3 length equals 12 residues. The CDR3 DNA is TGTGCCAGCAGTGAACTAGCGAGGGAGCAGTACTTC. It yields the protein CASSELAREQYF.

This chain connects TRBV25-1 to TRBJ2-3; D gene ambiguous. The germline V and J ends were trimmed by 6 bases and 0 bases, with 13 bases remaining between them. The CDR3 spans 15 residues. In germline, CDR1 is MGHDK, CDR2 SYGVNS. CDR3 region: CASSRLLGSTDTQYF. The CDR3 DNA follows: TGTGCCAGCAGCAGACTTCTAGGCAGCACAGATACGCAGTATTTT.

This clonotype has more than one count but fewer than ten. The rearrangement uses TRBV28 and TRBJ2-1, with D perhaps TRBD1 (6 bases). This CDR3 is 12 amino acids long. Germline CDR1 MDHEN, CDR2 SYDVKM. V was trimmed by 10 bases and J by 1 base, leaving 8 bases between them. CDR3 amino acids: CATTGSYNEQFF. CDR3 coding DNA: TGTGCCACCACAGGGTCCTACAATGAGCAGTTCTTC.

About this clonotype itself: One end of the junction is discordant with germline, which a read error may explain. This chain uses TRBV7-9 with TRBJ2-1, with 10 bases that match TRBD2. Germline CDR1 reads SEHNR; CDR2 reads FQNEAQ (reference sequence). The CDR3 consists of 18 residues. The CDR3 DNA reads as TGTGCCAGCACCACGGGGCTAGCGGGGGCCGGGTACAACAATGAGCAGTGCTTC. Translation gives CASTTGLAGAGYNNEQCF.

This clonotype turned up a few times. This sequence joins TRBV6-5 and TRBJ2-1, with D possibly matching TRBD1 (6 bases). V dropped 5 bases and J dropped 8 bases, with 19 bases sitting between them. Germline V gene lookup returns CDR1 MNHEY and CDR2 SVGAGI. The CDR3 is 15 residues long. The CDR3, as DNA: TGTGCCAGCAGTCGAACGGGACATCGAACAGATGAGCAGTTCTTC. Protein: CASSRTGHRTDEQFF.

The chain is built from TRBV5-6 and TRBJ2-1, with 8 positions matching TRBD2. J was trimmed by 1 base and V by 4 bases; bases with no gene match: 7. The germline V gene has CDR1 SGHDT and CDR2 YYEEEE. The CDR3 contains 16 residues. CDR3 sequence (DNA): TGTGCCAGCAGCCCCGACGGACTAGCTTCCTACAATGAGCAGTTCTTC. Its protein is CASSPDGLASYNEQFF.

The chain joins TRBV7-9 to TRBJ2-5; TRBD2 matches at 13 bases. TRBJ2-7 matches the DNA end more closely, so the J call is doubtful. Germline CDR1 reads SEHNR; CDR2 reads FQNEAQ (reference sequence). The CDR3 consists of 17 residues. CDR3 in amino acids: CASSLRGLAGVGYEQYF. CDR3 nucleotide sequence: TGTGCCAGCAGCCTAAGAGGACTAGCGGGAGTGGGGTACGAGCAGTACTTC.

The chain is built from TRBV15 and TRBJ2-7; possibly TRBD1 or TRBD2 for D (5 bases each). The CDR3 contains 13 residues. The V end lost 5 bases, the J end lost 0 bases, and 8 bases lay between the germline ends. Germline V gives CDR1 LNHNV, CDR2 YYDKDF (reference sequence). The CDR3 sequence: CATSFGTSYEQYF. The CDR3 nucleotides read TGTGCCACCAGCTTCGGGACCTCCTACGAGCAGTACTTC.

This clonotype was seen just once. V is TRBV7-9 and J is TRBJ2-4, with a weak D call TRBD2 (5 bases). The germline CDR1 and CDR2 sequences are SEHNR and FQNEAQ (reference sequence). Trimming stripped 4 bases from V and 1 base from J, with 11 bases between. This CDR3 is 15 amino acids long. The CDR3 DNA follows: TGTGCCAGCAGCTCAAAGGACTCTGCCAAAAACATTCAGTACTTC. This codes for CASSSKDSAKNIQYF.

The rearrangement uses TRBV10-3 and TRBJ2-1; D perhaps matches TRBD2 (7 bases). The CDR3 totals 14 residues. Germline CDR1 is ENHRY and CDR2 is SYGVKD. The V end was cut by 10 bases, the J end by 6 bases, with 19 bases between. Here the CDR3 DNA reads TGTGCCACCTTTAACGGGGGAGGGGGCAATGAGCAGTTCTTC. It encodes CATFNGGGGNEQFF.

This clonotype was counted a single time. DNA for the CDR3: TGTGCCAGCAGCTTGGGACAGGGACTAGGATTAGCCCAGCATTTT. It specifies CASSLGQGLGLAQHF. The chain links TRBV5-6 to TRBJ1-5, with 7 bases identical to TRBD1. The V gene's germline CDR1 is SGHDT and CDR2 YYEEEE. V shed 0 bases, J shed 11 bases, and the junction held 11 bases outside the gene matches. CDR3 length: 15 amino acids.

The rearrangement links TRBV14 to TRBJ1-2; D call uncertain. Germline V gene sequence: CDR1 SGHDN, CDR2 FVKESK. V lost 5 bases to trimming and J lost 5 bases, with 6 bases between them. The CDR3 spans 11 residues. The CDR3 is CASSDAYGYTF. The CDR3 DNA reads TGTGCCAGCAGCGACGCTTATGGCTACACCTTC.

The chain uses TRBV13 and TRBJ2-1, with a possible D match to TRBD1 (6 bases). The CDR3 is 15 amino acids. With 3 bases removed from V and 5 bases from J, the gap between germline ends came to 14 bases. Germline V gives CDR1 PRHDT, CDR2 FYEKMQ (reference sequence). The CDR3 DNA reads TGTGCCAGCAGCTTCTACAGGGAAACCCACAATGAGCAGTTCTTC. Its translation: CASSFYRETHNEQFF.

This clonotype has more than one count but fewer than ten. This chain uses TRBV27 with TRBJ2-3; D remains ambiguous. The germline V gene encodes CDR1 MNHEY and CDR2 SMNVEV (reference sequence). V lost 2 bases and J lost 6, with 9 bases in between. This CDR3 is 13 amino acids long. CDR3 residues: CASSLRPEDTQYF. In DNA, the CDR3 is TGTGCCAGCAGTTTAAGGCCTGAGGATACGCAGTATTTT.

The gene calls are TRBV7-8 and TRBJ2-1; weak D call: TRBD2 (6 bases). This CDR3 is 13 amino acids long. Germline V CDR1 and CDR2: SGHVS, FQNEAQ. Trimming took 1 base from V and 7 from J, leaving 8 bases between them. CDR3: CASSLDAGNEQFF. The CDR3 DNA is TGTGCCAGCAGCTTAGATGCGGGGAATGAGCAGTTCTTC.

The chain combines TRBV29-1 with TRBJ1-2, with a weak D call TRBD1 (5 bases). CDR1 is SQVTM, CDR2 ANQGSEA, per germline. The CDR3 is 16 amino acids. V lost 1 base and J lost 4, with 19 bases in between. CDR3 sequence reads: CSVEGQRGTGSYGYTF. Here the CDR3 DNA reads TGCAGCGTTGAAGGACAGCGGGGGACCGGGAGCTATGGCTACACCTTC.

CDR3 in amino acids: CASRGDRLNEKLFF. The CDR3 coding sequence is TGTGCCAGCAGAGGGGACCGACTGAATGAAAAACTGTTTTTT. The V call is TRBV2, the J call TRBJ1-4; TRBD1 is a possible D gene (5 bases). Trimming took off 6 bases at V and 5 bases at J, with 13 bases between the two ends. CDR1 and CDR2 from the germline V gene are SNHLY and FYNNEI. This CDR3 has 14 residues.

This chain connects TRBV6-2 or TRBV6-3 to TRBJ1-1, with 7 bases aligning to TRBD1. CDR1 is MNHEY, CDR2 SVGEGT, per germline. Trimming at V came to 6 bases and at J to 5 bases, leaving 9 bases not matched to a gene. CDR3 length: 14 amino acids. The CDR3 region is CASRVHRGGTEAFF. The CDR3 nucleotides are TGTGCCAGCAGGGTACACAGGGGCGGAACTGAAGCTTTCTTT.

The table lists this clonotype with a few counts. V gene TRBV11-2 combines with J gene TRBJ2-4, with D unclear. Trimming removed 4 bases from V and 0 bases from J, with 7 bases in between. Per germline, CDR1 SGHAT and CDR2 FQNNGV. There are 14 residues in the CDR3. CDR3 residues: CASSSRLAKNIQYF. The DNA for the CDR3 is TGTGCCAGCAGCTCTAGGCTAGCCAAAAACATTCAGTACTTC.

This clonotype was seen a handful of times. The chain is built from TRBV7-2 and TRBJ2-7; TRBD2 matches at 10 bases. V trimming: 3 bases; J trimming: 9 bases; junction bases outside the gene matches: 11. CDR1 SGHTA and CDR2 FQGNSA come from the germline V gene. CDR3 size: 15 residues. CDR3 residues: CASSFGSSGSSRQYF. In DNA form, the CDR3 reads TGTGCCAGCAGCTTCGGGTCTAGCGGGAGTTCGAGGCAGTACTTC.

The chain carries TRBV5-1 and TRBJ2-1, with a possible D match to TRBD1 (5 bases). Germline V lookup: CDR1 SGHRS, CDR2 YFSETQ. V was trimmed by 1 base and J by 5 bases, leaving 13 bases between them. The length of the CDR3 is 15 residues. CDR3 in amino acids: CASSLFAGNNNEQFF. CDR3 DNA sequence: TGCGCCAGCAGCTTGTTCGCAGGGAACAACAATGAGCAGTTCTTC.

The rearrangement uses TRBV7-3 and TRBJ1-1; D gene unclear. CDR3 length: 13 residues. V was trimmed by 3 bases and J by 3 bases, leaving 8 bases between them. The germline gives CDR1 SGHTA, CDR2 FQGTGA. Written as DNA, the CDR3 is TGTGCCAGCAGCTTGACGGTCTACACTGAAGCTTTCTTT. Protein sequence: CASSLTVYTEAFF.

This clonotype was recorded a few times. CDR3 sequence reads: CASSLEVHNEQFF. DNA of the CDR3: TGTGCCAGCAGCTTAGAGGTCCACAATGAGCAGTTCTTC. The chain carries TRBV11-2 and TRBJ2-1; D call uncertain. Trimming cost V 0 bases and J 5 bases, with 5 bases left between them. Per the germline V gene, CDR1 is SGHAT and CDR2 is FQNNGV. This CDR3 has 13 residues. The full variable domain, its missing parts supplied by reference TRBV11-2 and TRBJ2-1, is EAGVAQSPRYKIIEKRQSVAFWCNPISGHATLYWYQQILGQGPKLLIQFQNNGVVDDSQLPKDRFSAERLKGVDSTLKIQPAKLEDSAVYLCASSLEVHNEQFFGPGTRLTVL.